This T cell receptor beta chain is from a study of CD8 T cells in Susac syndrome. The CDR3 length is 16 residues. J gave up 9 bases and V 1 base, and 12 bases lay outside the gene matches. TCR beta sequences were obtained from blood CD8+ and CD4+ T cells. Random hexamers primed reverse transcription of about 0.45 to 1 ug RNA. TCRdb reprocessed the immunoSEQ multiplex PCR reads via MiXCR and lists one record per CDR3 protein. The data show about 200,000 distinct CDR3 sequences, 85% to 95% seen once. This TCR derives from a human donor in good health. The sequenced sample was CD4+ T cells from PBMCs. The chain joins TRBV12-3 or TRBV12-4 to TRBJ2-1, with 7 bases lining up with TRBD2. The CDR3 DNA reads TGTGCCAGCAGTTTAGGTGGGAGGGTCCCCCCCTCTGAGCAGTTCTTC. This encodes CASSLGGRVPPSEQFF.